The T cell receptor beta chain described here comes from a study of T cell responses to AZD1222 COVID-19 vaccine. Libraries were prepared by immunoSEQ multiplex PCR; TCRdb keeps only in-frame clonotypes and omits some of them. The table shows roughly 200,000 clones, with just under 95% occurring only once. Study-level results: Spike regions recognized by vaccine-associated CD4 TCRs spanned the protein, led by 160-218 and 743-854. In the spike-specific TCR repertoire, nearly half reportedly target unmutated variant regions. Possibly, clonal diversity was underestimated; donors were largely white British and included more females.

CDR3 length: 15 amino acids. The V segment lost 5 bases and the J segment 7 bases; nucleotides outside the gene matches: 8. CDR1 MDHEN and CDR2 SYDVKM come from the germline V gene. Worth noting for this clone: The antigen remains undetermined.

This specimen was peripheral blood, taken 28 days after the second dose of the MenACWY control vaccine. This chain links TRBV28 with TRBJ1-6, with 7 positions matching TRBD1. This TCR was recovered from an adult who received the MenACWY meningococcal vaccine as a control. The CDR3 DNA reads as TGTGCCAGCAGTCTCCTGGCAGGGGGGAATTCACCCCTCCACTTT. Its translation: CASSLLAGGNSPLHF.